Given below is one T cell receptor beta chain in context. For TCRbeta, the library was prepared with unique molecular identifiers. One entry per CDR3 protein, called by TCRdb with MiXCR from the PCR reads. The sample gives some 500,000 distinct CDR3 sequences, approximately 20% of which show up once; 3.3% is in the top ten. The sample is drawn from a study of T-cell reconstitution after alpha-beta-depleted transplantation in children. Per germline, CDR1 SQVTM and CDR2 ANQGSEA. This CDR3 region has 14 residues. V gave up 7 bases and J gave up 7 bases; unmatched junction bases: 10. The clonotype comes from a human donor who donated a stem cell graft to a child with acute lymphoblastic leukemia. The chain carries TRBV29-1 and TRBJ2-2; 9 bases fit TRBD1. The sequences come from PBMCs from the stem cell graft donor, collected from the stem cell graft. CDR3 loop: CSAHRTGVGGELFF. The DNA for the CDR3 is TGCAGCGCCCATCGGACAGGGGTCGGCGGGGAGCTGTTTTTT.